Each of the 6 T cell receptor beta chains below was sequenced from the same sample in a study of preoperative IRX-2 immunotherapy in early breast cancer. TCRdb keeps only in-frame clones here, not all; method: immunoSEQ multiplex PCR. Altogether tens of thousands of clones are present, 89% being singletons, with the ten largest covering 1.6%. Noted treatment: preoperative locoregional IRX-2 cytokine immunotherapy. The source was tumor tissue, collected after IRX-2 immunotherapy. The source is a human donor with breast cancer.

CDR3 sequence: CASIADGYEKLFF. CDR3 nucleotides: TGTGCCAGCATCGCGGACGGTTATGAAAAACTGTTTTTT. The gene calls are TRBV6-8 and TRBJ1-4, with unresolved D. The CDR3 is made up of 13 amino acids. The germline V gene encodes CDR1 MNHGY and CDR2 SAAAGT. V lost 7 bases and J lost 6, with 12 bases in between.

The J gene is TRBJ2-4, the V gene TRBV18, with a tentative D call TRBD1 (6 bases). Per the germline V gene, CDR1 is KGHSH and CDR2 is LQKENI. V lost 3 bases to trimming and J lost 4 bases, with 16 bases between them. The CDR3 sequence is 16 residues long. The CDR3 nucleotides read TGTGCCAGCTCACCCCTACTCGAAGGGGGAAAAAACATTCAGTACTTC. Translated, it gives CASSPLLEGGKNIQYF.

This chain links TRBV12-5 with TRBJ2-3; a weak D match, TRBD1 (6 bases). V lost 0 bases and J lost 3, with 19 bases in between. The CDR3 has 18 residues. CDR1 and CDR2 (germline): LGHNT, FRNRAP. DNA for the CDR3: TGTGCTAGTGGTTTGGTACGGGACGGGACACATACGACAGATACGCAGTATTTT. Translated, it gives CASGLVRDGTHTTDTQYF.

The chain has TRBV4-1 and TRBJ1-2; 7 bases match TRBD1. This CDR3 is 14 amino acids long. Losses at the gene ends were 0 bases for V and 4 bases for J; bases not matched to a gene: 2. In germline, CDR1 is MGHRA, CDR2 YSYEKL. As DNA, the CDR3 is TGCGCCAGCAGCCAAGACGGGGACAGCTATGGCTACACCTTC. This sequence encodes CASSQDGDSYGYTF.

This clone has a single count. The rearrangement uses TRBV6-8 and TRBJ1-2; D unclear. This CDR3 region has 13 residues. In germline, CDR1 is MNHGY, CDR2 SAAAGT. Trimming pared 5 bases from V and 4 bases from J, leaving 11 bases between. This CDR3 reads CASSARHPYGYTF. The CDR3 nucleotides are TGTGCCAGCAGTGCAAGACACCCCTATGGCTACACCTTC.

The sample holds a few counts of this clone. The V call is TRBV6-8, the J call TRBJ1-1; D uncertain. The CDR3 contains 17 residues. CDR1 MNHGY and CDR2 SAAAGT come from the germline V gene. V gave up 2 bases and J gave up 5 bases, with 21 bases separating them. Here the CDR3 DNA reads TGTGCCAGCAGTTACGAATGGGTGGTTTACGGTCGGACTGAAGCTTTCTTT. Protein product: CASSYEWVVYGRTEAFF.